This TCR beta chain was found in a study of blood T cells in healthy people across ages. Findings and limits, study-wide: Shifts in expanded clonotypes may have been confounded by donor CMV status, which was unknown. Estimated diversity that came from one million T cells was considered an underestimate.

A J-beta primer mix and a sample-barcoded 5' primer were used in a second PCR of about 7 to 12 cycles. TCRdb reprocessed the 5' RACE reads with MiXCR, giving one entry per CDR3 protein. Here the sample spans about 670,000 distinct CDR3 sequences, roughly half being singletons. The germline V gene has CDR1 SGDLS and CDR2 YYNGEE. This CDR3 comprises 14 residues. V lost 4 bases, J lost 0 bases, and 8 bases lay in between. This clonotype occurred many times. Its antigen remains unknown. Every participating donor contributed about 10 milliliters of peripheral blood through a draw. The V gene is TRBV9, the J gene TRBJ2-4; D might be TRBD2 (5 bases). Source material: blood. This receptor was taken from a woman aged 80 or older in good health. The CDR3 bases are TGTGCCAGCAGCCCCGGGGTAGCCAAAAACATTCAGTACTTC. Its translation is CASSPGVAKNIQYF.